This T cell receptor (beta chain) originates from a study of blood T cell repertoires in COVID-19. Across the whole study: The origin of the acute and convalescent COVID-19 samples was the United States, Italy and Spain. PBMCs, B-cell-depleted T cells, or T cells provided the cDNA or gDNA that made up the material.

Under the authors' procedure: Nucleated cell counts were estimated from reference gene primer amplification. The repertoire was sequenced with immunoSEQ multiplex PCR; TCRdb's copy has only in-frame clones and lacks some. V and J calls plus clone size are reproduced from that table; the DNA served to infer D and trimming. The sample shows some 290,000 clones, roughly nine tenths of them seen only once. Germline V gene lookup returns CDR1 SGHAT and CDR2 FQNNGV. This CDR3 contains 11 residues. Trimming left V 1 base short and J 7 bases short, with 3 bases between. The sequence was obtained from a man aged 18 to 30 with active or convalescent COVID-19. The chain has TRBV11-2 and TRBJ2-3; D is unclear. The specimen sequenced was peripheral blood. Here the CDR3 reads CASSLVYTQYF. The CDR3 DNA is TGTGCCAGCAGCTTAGTCTATACGCAGTATTTT.